The present TCR beta chain was sequenced within a study of CD8 T cells in Susac syndrome. Reverse transcription of about 0.45 to 1 ug RNA was performed with random hexamers. immunoSEQ multiplex PCR amplified TCR beta CDR3 across 54 Vbeta, 13 Jbeta. TCRdb re-derived calls from the immunoSEQ multiplex PCR reads in MiXCR, one entry per CDR3 protein. The table lists about 190,000 distinct CDR3 sequences, 90% to 96% of them singletons. Deletions cut 5 bases from V and 2 bases from J, with 4 bases between. Germline-derived CDR1 and CDR2 are MNHEY and SMNVEV (reference sequence). The CDR3 has 12 residues. Study outcomes and limitations: The study recognized that the number of individuals in its TCR sequencing and HLA analysis was relatively small.

Patients with Susac syndrome showed fulfilment of recently defined diagnostic criteria for definite or probable disease. This clonotype appeared a few times. Antigen specificity is unknown. The V and J genes are TRBV27 and TRBJ1-5; D unclear. The TCR was taken from a human donor with Susac syndrome. Sequencing input: CD4+ T cells from PBMCs. This chain's CDR3 is CASSKGNQPQHF. CDR3 DNA: TGTGCCAGCAGTAAGGGCAATCAGCCCCAGCATTTT.